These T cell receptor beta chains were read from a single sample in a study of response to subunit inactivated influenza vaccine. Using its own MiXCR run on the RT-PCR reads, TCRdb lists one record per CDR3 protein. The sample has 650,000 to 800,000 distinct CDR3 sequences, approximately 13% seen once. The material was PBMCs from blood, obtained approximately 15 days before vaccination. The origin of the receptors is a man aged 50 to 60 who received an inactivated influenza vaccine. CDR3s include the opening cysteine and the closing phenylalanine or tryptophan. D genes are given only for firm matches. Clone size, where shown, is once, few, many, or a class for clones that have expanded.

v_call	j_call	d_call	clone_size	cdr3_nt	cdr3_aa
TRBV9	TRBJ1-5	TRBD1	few	TGTGCCAGCAGCGCGCAGACAGGGGAGAATCAGCCCCAGCATTTT	CASSAQTGENQPQHF
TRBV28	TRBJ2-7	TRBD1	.	TGTGCCAGCAGAGGCCGGACAGGGGCCCTCTACGAGCAGTACTTC	CASRGRTGALYEQYF
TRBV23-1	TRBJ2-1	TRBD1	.	TGCGCCAGCAGTCAATCGAATGCACAGGGGGCCCACAATGAGCAGTTCTTC	CASSQSNAQGAHNEQFF
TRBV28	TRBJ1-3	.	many	TGTGCCAGCAGCAATCTCTACACCATATATTTT	CASSNLYTIYF
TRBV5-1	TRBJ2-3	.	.	TGCGCCAGCAGCTTAGCGATCCCAGATACGCAGTATTTT	CASSLAIPDTQYF
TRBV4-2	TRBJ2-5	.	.	TGTGCCAGCAGCCCACAGGGCGGGGGCCAAGAGACCCAGTACTTC	CASSPQGGGQETQYF
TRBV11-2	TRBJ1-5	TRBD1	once	TGTGCCAGCAGCCAACAGGGGGTTAGCAATCAGCCCCAGCATTTT	CASSQQGVSNQPQHF
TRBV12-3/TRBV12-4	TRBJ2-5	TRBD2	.	TGTGCCAGCAGTAGCGCGTATTCGGGACTAGCGGATACGTACCAAGAGACCCAGTACTTC	CASSSAYSGLADTYQETQYF
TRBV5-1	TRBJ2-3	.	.	TGCGCCAGCAACGCTCTTGGGACAGATACGCAGTATTTT	CASNALGTDTQYF
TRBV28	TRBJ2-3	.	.	TGTGCCAGCCGTCGGGGGGCCTCCTACACAGATACGCAGTATTTT	CASRRGASYTDTQYF
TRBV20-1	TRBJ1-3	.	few	TGCAGTGCTAGGTCCAGAAGAAACACCATATATTTT	CSARSRRNTIYF
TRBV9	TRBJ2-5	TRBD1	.	TGTGCCAGCAGCCTAGAGGGACAGGGGTCCGGGGAGACCCAGTACTTC	CASSLEGQGSGETQYF
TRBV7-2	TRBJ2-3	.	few	TGTGCCAGCAGCCGCGGACCAACTAGCACAGATACGCAGTATTTT	CASSRGPTSTDTQYF
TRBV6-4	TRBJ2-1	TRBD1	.	TGTGCCAGCAGTGAGACAGGGTACGGTGAGCAGTTCTTC	CASSETGYGEQFF
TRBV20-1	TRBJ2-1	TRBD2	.	TGCAGTGGTTGGGCTAGCGGGTACATCAGACAGTTCTTC	CSGWASGYIRQFF
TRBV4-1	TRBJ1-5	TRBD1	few	TGCGCCAGCAGCAGCACGTATGGACAGGGCTATCAGCCCCAGCATTTT	CASSSTYGQGYQPQHF
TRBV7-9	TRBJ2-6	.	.	TGTGCCAGCAGCTGGGAGCCCTCTGGGGCCAACGTCCTGACTTTC	CASSWEPSGANVLTF
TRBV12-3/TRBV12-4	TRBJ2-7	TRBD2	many	TGTGCCAGCAGTTTTCTAGCGGGAGGGCTAGACGAGCAGTACTTC	CASSFLAGGLDEQYF
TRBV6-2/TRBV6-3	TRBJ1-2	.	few	TGTGCCAGCAGTCACCTAGTCGGGACACAAGGCTACACCTTC	CASSHLVGTQGYTF
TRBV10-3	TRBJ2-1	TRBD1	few	TGTGCCGCCGGGACAGGGGCCCACAATGAGCAGTTCTTC	CAAGTGAHNEQFF
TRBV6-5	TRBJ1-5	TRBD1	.	TGTGCCAGCAGTTACCCTAAGGACAGGGAGCCCCGGAGCAATCAGCCCCAGCATTTT	CASSYPKDREPRSNQPQHF
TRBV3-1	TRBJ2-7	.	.	TGTGCCAGCAGCCCCGACAATCCCTACGAGCAGTACTTC	CASSPDNPYEQYF
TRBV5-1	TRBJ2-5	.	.	TGCGCCAGCAGCCGGGACACCACCCAAGAGACCCAGTACTTC	CASSRDTTQETQYF
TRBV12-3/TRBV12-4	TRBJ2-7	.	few	TGTGCCAGCACCCGGCGGGACGGAGCCTACGAGCAGTACTTC	CASTRRDGAYEQYF
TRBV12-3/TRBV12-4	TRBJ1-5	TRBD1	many	TGTGCCAGCAGCGACAGGGCCAGTCAGCCCCAGCATTTT	CASSDRASQPQHF
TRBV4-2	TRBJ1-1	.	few	TGTGCCAGCAGCCAAGAATGGGACCTGAACACTGAAGCTTTCTTT	CASSQEWDLNTEAFF
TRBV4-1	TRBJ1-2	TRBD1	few	TGCGCCAGCAGCCAAGTAAGGACAGGCGCCTATGGCTACACCTTC	CASSQVRTGAYGYTF
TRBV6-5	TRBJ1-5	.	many	TGTGCCAGCAGTTCGGACGGGAATCAGCCCCAGCATTTT	CASSSDGNQPQHF
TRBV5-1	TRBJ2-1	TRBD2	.	TGCGCCAGCAGCTTGCGACTAGCGGGAGGGTCTCAGTTCTTC	CASSLRLAGGSQFF
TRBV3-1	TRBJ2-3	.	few	TGTGCCAGCAGCCAAAGTCGGCGGTCTAGCACAGATACGCAGTATTTT	CASSQSRRSSTDTQYF
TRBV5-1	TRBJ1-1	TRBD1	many	TGCGCCAGCAGCCCCCCGGGACAGGGTTTGAACACTGAAGCTTTCTTT	CASSPPGQGLNTEAFF
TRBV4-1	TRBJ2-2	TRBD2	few	TGCGCCAGCAGCCGTCCCGCGGGACTAGGGAACACCGGGGAGCTGTTTTTT	CASSRPAGLGNTGELFF
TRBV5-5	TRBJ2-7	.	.	TGTGCCAGCAGCCTCTCAGGGTACAGTCTATACGAGCAGTACTTC	CASSLSGYSLYEQYF
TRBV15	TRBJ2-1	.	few	TGTGCCACCAGCAGGACCGCCAATGAGCAGTTCTTC	CATSRTANEQFF
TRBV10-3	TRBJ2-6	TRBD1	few	TGTGCCATCAGTGATCGAAGAACTCGGGAGACGGGACAGGGATCTGGGGCCAACGTCCTGACTTTC	CAISDRRTRETGQGSGANVLTF
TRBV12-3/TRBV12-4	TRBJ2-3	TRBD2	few	TGTGCCAGCAGGGGACTAGCGGGATTCTCGGCAGATACGCAGTATTTT	CASRGLAGFSADTQYF
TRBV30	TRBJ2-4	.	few	TGTGCCTGGAGTCCTGTCGGCAAAAACATTCAGTACTTC	CAWSPVGKNIQYF
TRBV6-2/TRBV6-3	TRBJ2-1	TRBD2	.	TGTGCCAGCAGACCCCAAGCGGGACTAGCGGTGGGGAATGAGCAGTTCTTC	CASRPQAGLAVGNEQFF
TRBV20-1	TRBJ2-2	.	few	TGCAGTGCTAGAGAAGCCCCGAGGAGGACCGGGGAGCTGTTTTTT	CSAREAPRRTGELFF
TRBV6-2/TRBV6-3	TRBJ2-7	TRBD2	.	TGTGCCAGCAGTAAAACTAGCGGAGCCTACGAGCAGTACTTC	CASSKTSGAYEQYF
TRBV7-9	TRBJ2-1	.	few	TGTGCCAGCAGCTTATCACTAGAAAGCAATGAGCAGTTCTTC	CASSLSLESNEQFF
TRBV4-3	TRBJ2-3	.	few	TGCGCCAGCAGCCAAATCGGGGATACGCAGTATTTT	CASSQIGDTQYF
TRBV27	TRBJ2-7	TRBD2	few	TGTGCCAGCAGTTCGTCGCGGGAGGGCCGGTACTACGAGCAGTACTTC	CASSSSREGRYYEQYF
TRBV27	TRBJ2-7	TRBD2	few	TGTGCCAGCAGTGTAGCCTGGACTAGCGGGAGTCGATACGAGCAGTACTTC	CASSVAWTSGSRYEQYF
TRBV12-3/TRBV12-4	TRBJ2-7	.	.	TGTGCCAGCAGTTTAGGTTTGGGGATTCTTTACGAGCAGTACTTC	CASSLGLGILYEQYF
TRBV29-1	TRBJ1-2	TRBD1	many	TGCAGCGTTATAAGCGAAGGGGGGTACGACAGGGGGCTCAACTATGGCTACACCTTC	CSVISEGGYDRGLNYGYTF
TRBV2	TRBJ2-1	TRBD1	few	TGTGCCAGCATCCGGGACAGGGACAATGAGCAGTTCTTC	CASIRDRDNEQFF
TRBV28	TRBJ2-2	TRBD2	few	TGTGCCAGCAGCACCCCCCGTGGACTAGCGGGAGTAACCGGGGAGCTGTTTTTT	CASSTPRGLAGVTGELFF
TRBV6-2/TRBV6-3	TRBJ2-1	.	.	TGTGCCAGCAGTTACTCGATACAAGGGAACTCCTACAATGAGCAGTTCTTC	CASSYSIQGNSYNEQFF
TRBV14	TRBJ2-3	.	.	TGTGCCAGCAGCCAAGGACAGAGCACAGATACGCAGTATTTT	CASSQGQSTDTQYF
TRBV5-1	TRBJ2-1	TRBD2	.	TGCGCCAGCAGCCCGCGGGAGGGACGGAATGAGCAGTTCTTC	CASSPREGRNEQFF
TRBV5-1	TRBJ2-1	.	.	TGCGCCAGCAGCCTGACAGGCCTTCCCAATGAGCAGTTCTTC	CASSLTGLPNEQFF
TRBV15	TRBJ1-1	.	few	TGTGCCACCAGCAAGCGGTCCACTGAAGCTTTCTTT	CATSKRSTEAFF
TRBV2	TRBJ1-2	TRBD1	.	TGTGCCAGCAGGCGAGGGACAGGGGGTACGGTTAAAGGCTACACCTTC	CASRRGTGGTVKGYTF
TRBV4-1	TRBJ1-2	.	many	TGCGCCAGCAGCCTCGGGCAAGCAGAGGTCTATGGCTACACCTTC	CASSLGQAEVYGYTF
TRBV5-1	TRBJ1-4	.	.	TGCGCCAGCAGCTTGGCGACGGGGAATAATGAAAAACTGTTTTTT	CASSLATGNNEKLFF